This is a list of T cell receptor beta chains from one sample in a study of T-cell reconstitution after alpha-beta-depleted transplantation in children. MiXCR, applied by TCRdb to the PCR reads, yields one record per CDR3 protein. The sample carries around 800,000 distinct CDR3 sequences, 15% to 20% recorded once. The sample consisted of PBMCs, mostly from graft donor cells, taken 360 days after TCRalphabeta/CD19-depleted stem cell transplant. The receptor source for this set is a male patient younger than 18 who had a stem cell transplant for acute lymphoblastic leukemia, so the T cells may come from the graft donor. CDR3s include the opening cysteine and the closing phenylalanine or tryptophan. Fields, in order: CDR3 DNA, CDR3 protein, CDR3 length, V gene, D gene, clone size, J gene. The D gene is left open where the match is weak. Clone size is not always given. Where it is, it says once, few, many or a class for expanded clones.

TGTGCCAGCAGTTATCGATACAGCAATGAGCAGTTCTTC | CASSYRYSNEQFF | 13 | TRBV6-2/TRBV6-3 | - | - | TRBJ2-1
TGTGCCAGCAGCTTAGCGTATCAGGTGCCCCGTACCCGTATATTTGAAAAACTGTTTTTT | CASSLAYQVPRTRIFEKLFF | 20 | TRBV11-1 | - | - | TRBJ1-4
TGTGCCACCAGCAGAGGTCACGTAGACCTAATGAACACTGAAGCTTTCTTT | CATSRGHVDLMNTEAFF | 17 | TRBV15 | - | - | TRBJ1-1
TGTGCCAGCAATACCCTGAACACTGAAGCTTTCTTT | CASNTLNTEAFF | 12 | TRBV12-3/TRBV12-4 | - | - | TRBJ1-1
TGTGCCAGCAGCTTAATGTGGTGGGAGGGGGCAGATACGCAGTATTTT | CASSLMWWEGADTQYF | 16 | TRBV7-3 | - | - | TRBJ2-3
TGCAGCGTTGAGGGGGGAAGGGCTGGGGCCAACGTCCTGACTTTC | CSVEGGRAGANVLTF | 15 | TRBV29-1 | - | few | TRBJ2-6
TGCAGTGCTAGAGAAGGGCTAGCGGGAGTCTCCGGGGAGCTGTTTTTT | CSAREGLAGVSGELFF | 16 | TRBV20-1 | TRBD2 | few | TRBJ2-2
TGTGCCAGCAGCTTATTCAGGTGGACACAGCTTGGAAACACCATATATTTT | CASSLFRWTQLGNTIYF | 17 | TRBV7-8 | - | few | TRBJ1-3
TGTGCCAGCAACACACTAGGGAGGACAGATACGCAGTATTTT | CASNTLGRTDTQYF | 14 | TRBV12-3/TRBV12-4 | - | - | TRBJ2-3
TGTGCCAGCAGCTTGGCAGGGGGAGGCGAAAAACTGTTTTTT | CASSLAGGGEKLFF | 14 | TRBV7-8 | TRBD1 | - | TRBJ1-4
TGTGCCAGTAGTTTACAGACAGGACACGAAATATACGAGCAGTACTTC | CASSLQTGHEIYEQYF | 16 | TRBV19 | - | - | TRBJ2-7
TGTGCCACCAGTGATCCGACAGGGGAGGTGTATTTT | CATSDPTGEVYF | 12 | TRBV24-1 | TRBD1 | - | TRBJ2-3
TGTGCCAGCAGTTTATCAGGCACAGATACGCAGTATTTT | CASSLSGTDTQYF | 13 | TRBV5-1 | - | many | TRBJ2-3
TGTGCCAGTAGTATAGATCGGATGGCGGGTTCCCGAGGGGAGACCCAGTACTTC | CASSIDRMAGSRGETQYF | 18 | TRBV19 | - | few | TRBJ2-5
TGTGCCACCGGGACCCAGGGTCAGCCCCAGCATTTT | CATGTQGQPQHF | 12 | TRBV10-3 | - | - | TRBJ1-5
TGCAGTGCTAGAGAACCGGGGAGACCCTCCTACGAGCAGTACTTC | CSAREPGRPSYEQYF | 15 | TRBV20-1 | - | - | TRBJ2-7
TGCGCCAGCAGGTCCGAGGACAGGGAATCCGGGGAGCTGTTTTTT | CASRSEDRESGELFF | 15 | TRBV5-1 | TRBD1 | few | TRBJ2-2
TGTGCCAGCAGCTTACCCCAGGGGAACACTGAAGCTTTCTTT | CASSLPQGNTEAFF | 14 | TRBV11-2 | - | - | TRBJ1-1
TGTGCCAGCAGCCCCCTGGGGGGTGGGGATCAGCCCCAGCATTTT | CASSPLGGGDQPQHF | 15 | TRBV7-9 | - | few | TRBJ1-5
TGCGCCAGCAGCTCTACACTAGCGGGGGCCACAGATACGCAGTATTTT | CASSSTLAGATDTQYF | 16 | TRBV5-1 | TRBD2 | - | TRBJ2-3
TGTGCCAGCAGCTTACGCCGTGGGTACCAAGAGACCCAGTACTTC | CASSLRRGYQETQYF | 15 | TRBV7-6 | - | - | TRBJ2-5
TGCAGCGTTGCAATCACAGGATTAGGGGGAGAGACCCAGTACTTC | CSVAITGLGGETQYF | 15 | TRBV29-1 | - | - | TRBJ2-5
TGTGCCAGCAGACCCAGCGGGAGCCATGAGCAGTTCTTC | CASRPSGSHEQFF | 13 | TRBV11-3 | TRBD2 | - | TRBJ2-1
TGTGCCAGTAGTGGTGGTCCGACTAATCAGCCCCAGCATTTT | CASSGGPTNQPQHF | 14 | TRBV19 | - | - | TRBJ1-5
TGCAGTGCCCCGGGACAGGGTACCGACGAGCAGTACTTC | CSAPGQGTDEQYF | 13 | TRBV20-1 | TRBD1 | - | TRBJ2-7
TGTGCCAGCAGTTTACCCGGGAGGAGACTCCAAGAGACCCAGTACTTC | CASSLPGRRLQETQYF | 16 | TRBV12-3/TRBV12-4 | TRBD2 | many | TRBJ2-5
TGTGCCAGCAGTGATCTACAGGGGTCGGGTGAGCAGTTCTTC | CASSDLQGSGEQFF | 14 | TRBV25-1 | TRBD1 | many | TRBJ2-1
TGCGCCAGCAGCTCGGATGGGACAGTTAATGGCGAGCAGTACTTC | CASSSDGTVNGEQYF | 15 | TRBV5-1 | TRBD1 | - | TRBJ2-7
TGCGCCAGCAGCCCGCAGCCCGGAGCAGGGGGCGGGCCCCCAGAGGAGCAGTACTTC | CASSPQPGAGGGPPEEQYF | 19 | TRBV4-1 | TRBD1 | - | TRBJ2-7
TGTGCCAGCAGCTTAGCGCATATCGGGGGCTCCTACAATGAGCAGTTCTTC | CASSLAHIGGSYNEQFF | 17 | TRBV7-9 | - | - | TRBJ2-1
TGCAGTGCTAGAAGCCTCGGACTAGCGGGAGCTCTCGGCGTCTACGAGCAGTACTTC | CSARSLGLAGALGVYEQYF | 19 | TRBV20-1 | TRBD2 | - | TRBJ2-7